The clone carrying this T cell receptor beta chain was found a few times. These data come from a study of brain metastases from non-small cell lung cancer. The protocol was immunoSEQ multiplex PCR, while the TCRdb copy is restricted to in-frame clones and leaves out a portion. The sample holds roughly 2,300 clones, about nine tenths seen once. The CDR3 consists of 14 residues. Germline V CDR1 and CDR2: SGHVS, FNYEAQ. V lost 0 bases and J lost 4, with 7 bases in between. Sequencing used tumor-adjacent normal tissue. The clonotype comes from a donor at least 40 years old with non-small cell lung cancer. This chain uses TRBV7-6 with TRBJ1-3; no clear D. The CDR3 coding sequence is TGTGCCAGCAGCTTAGCGGCTCACGGAAACACCATATATTTT. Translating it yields CASSLAAHGNTIYF.